This TCR beta chain was captured by sequencing in a study of post-analysis software for immune sequencing data. Study outcomes and limitations: Samples from one preparation batch, clustered by F measure, grouped strongly together. Five TRBV segments were significantly more frequent in patients than in controls. TRBV5-6, TRBV5-1 and TRBV20-1 were among these segments.

Unique molecular identifiers featured in each of the TCR beta cDNA libraries. TCRdb redid the calling of the PCR reads with MiXCR, one entry per CDR3 protein. Among 650,000 to 900,000 distinct CDR3 sequences listed, about 45% were seen once. On this clonotype: The antigen remains undetermined.

Trimming stripped 5 bases from V and 5 bases from J, with 10 bases between. The germline V gene encodes CDR1 SQVTM and CDR2 ANQGSEA. The CDR3 runs 12 residues. The J gene is TRBJ2-1, the V gene TRBV29-1, with D perhaps matching TRBD1 or TRBD2 (5 bases each). This receptor was taken from a girl aged 5-17 years with multiple sclerosis. Input material: blood. In DNA form, the CDR3 reads TGCAGCGTTAGGGGACCGAACAATGAGCAGTTCTTC. Its translation is CSVRGPNNEQFF.